This T cell receptor beta chain was found in a study of vaccination and CD4 T cells after COVID-19. Study-level background: Convalescent persons amounted to six males plus four females, two of whom were Hispanic. Post-COVID specimens were obtained a median about 100 days after diagnosis (range 35 to 161).

This clonotype has only a few counts. The antigen is unknown. Cultured CD4+ T cells had their DNA profiled by the Oncomine TCR Beta short-read assay. TCRdb itself ran the PCR reads through MiXCR, one entry per CDR3 protein. The sample gives about 10,000 distinct CDR3 sequences, around 21% of which show up once; about 12% is in the top ten. Treatment noted: roughly 11-day PBMC culture with coronavirus spike peptide pools or control peptides (ViraFEST assay). PCR tests turned positive between March and December 2020, before US Alpha, Beta and Delta variants. V was cut by 5 bases and J by 9 bases, with 23 bases left in between. CDR1 is MNHNS and CDR2 is SASEGT in the germline V gene. This CDR3 is built from 16 residues.

The chain carries TRBV6-1 and TRBJ2-1, with D maybe TRBD1 (8 bases). This receptor was obtained from a human donor who had recovered from COVID-19. The specimen was CD4+ T cells from blood, cultured in vitro, collected after SARS-CoV-2 vaccination. The DNA of the CDR3 is TGTGCCAGCAGTCCTCCAGGACAGGGAGGGTTTAGTGAGCAGTTCTTC. Protein: CASSPPGQGGFSEQFF.